This T cell receptor beta chain emerged from a study of cytomegalovirus exposure and HLA in healthy donors (dated by TCRdb to the late 2010s). The study in broad terms: According to an earlier analysis of 587 of the donors, roughly 180 million T cells yielded 95 million to 140 million unique TCR beta sequences and 276 Gb of sequence data. Roughly 300 gigabases of sequencing data and approximately 91 million unique TCR sequences made up an early release that covered 500 to 650 HLA-typed donors. Among the approximately 420 genotyped donors, 81% belonged to the genetic ancestry cluster associated with self-reported Caucasian donors. The study was designed to test whether signatures of past pathogen exposure could be identified by cataloging public T cell receptors. The T cell repertoires of 670 or so subjects were profiled by immunosequencing and related to cytomegalovirus serostatus. Along with the roughly 710-subject first cohort, a separate validation cohort of over a hundred different subjects was used. To predict cytomegalovirus infection status, the study combined high-throughput TCR immunosequencing, statistical association of individual TCRs with disease status, and machine learning. A later analysis re-analyzed previously published TCR beta repertoires from 650 to 800 donors and added high-resolution HLA genotyping to study TCR occurrence patterns. The later analysis used no new phenotypic data to find candidate immune exposures, relying instead on TCR beta sequences and their occurrence across donors. To decide whether each TCR beta V gene segment behaved as functional or pseudogenic, an earlier analysis of some 600 of the donors relied on high-throughput TCR beta sequencing. Donor age, sex, ethnicity and CMV serostatus were compiled together with the repertoire data. A later genetic analysis used genome-wide SNP genotypes for about 65% of the roughly 700 donors, treating that subset as a discovery cohort. Every discovery cohort repertoire had been produced on one sequencing platform. Both class I and class II loci were covered by HLA typing, at four-digit resolution. The number of typed donors differed by locus: about 620-640 for A, B, C, DRB1 and DQB1; 500 to 550 for DQA1; over 600 for DPA1; and roughly 490 for DPB1. Because of strong linkage in the cohort, roughly five DR-DQ haplotypes were treated as single units for association and clustering. Across some 400 genotyped donors of the cohort, an average of about 240,000 unique TCR beta nucleotide sequences per donor were sequenced, and 15% to 20% of those sequences were non-productive. The research as a whole found: In a later analysis, the rate of TCR association differed among HLA loci, with DRB1 alleles having the most associated TCRs and HLA-C alleles having the fewest. A further reported finding was that TCR beta sequences accurately predicted the HLA-A and HLA-B alleles for most subjects in the first cohort. According to the authors, the approach could potentially be generalized to other disease states and immunological phenotypes. The study gave a list of roughly 150 TCR beta chains associated with cytomegalovirus. V-gene and J-gene trimming of TCR beta chains was associated with a missense DCLRE1C variant in a later genetic analysis, and the association was replicated in an independent cohort. The earlier analysis of approximately 590 of the donors excluded some 15 rarely observed V segments, including chromosome 9 orphons, because counts were too low. The sequencing pipeline was judged likely to have produced a cluster of highly shared sequence variants as a technical artifact. Linkage disequilibrium might explain the correlated functional status among segregating V segments, but an unknown experimental factor could not be ruled out. A few of the identified cytomegalovirus-associated TCR beta chains were confirmed in vitro to be specific for cytomegalovirus antigens. Immune exposure information for the cohort was limited to CMV serostatus. In a later analysis, most CMV-associated TCR beta chains were found to appear HLA-restricted, with HLA associations seemingly driven largely by CMV exposure. In a later analysis, HLA-associated TCR beta chains were found to be more clonally expanded and to have lower generation probabilities than equally common non-associated chains. Assigning TCR associations to individual alleles was difficult when HLA alleles, especially DR and DQ, strongly co-occurred. The classifier was reported to diagnose cytomegalovirus status with high specificity and sensitivity in both the original and validation cohorts. A later analysis associated approximately 17,000 TCR beta sequences with specific HLA alleles at a false discovery rate of 0.05. HLA typing was unavailable for some donors at each locus, so association tests used only the typed subset. Compared with the roughly 700-donor mean, donors in an Asian-associated ancestry cluster had fewer N-insertions in productive TCRs, according to a later genetic analysis. The presence/absence analyses assumed that sequencing depth was roughly uniform across donors, and that assumption may not be true. A later analysis reported that several top co-occurrence clusters appeared linked to parvovirus B19, influenza, CMV and Epstein-Barr virus. This cohort had only TCR beta chains sequenced, and the lack of alpha or paired-chain data limited which features could be detected. An earlier analysis of approximately 600 of the donors showed that most TCR beta V segments appeared in productive rearrangements either about 90% or about 30% of the time, which broadly matched IMGT annotations. Most TCR sequences were observed very rarely across donors, whereas some public TCRs were present in many individuals.

Libraries were constructed by the immunoSEQ multiplex PCR assay. For the multiplex PCR, a mixture combining 60 forward primers for TCR Vbeta segments and 13 reverse primers for TCR Jbeta segments was used. The CDR3 region of rearranged TCR beta genes was amplified from genomic DNA by a multiplex PCR assay. Amplified TCR beta libraries were sequenced as 87-base-pair reads on the Illumina HiSeq System. Under the source paper's analysis protocol: A later analysis tallied about 77 million unique TCR beta chains across the 666 repertoires, and approximately 12 million of those chains were shared by two or more donors. A nearest-neighbor algorithm error-corrected the raw reads and collapsed the reads into unique sequences, merging closely related sequences to remove PCR and sequencing errors. CDR3 sequences were aligned to IMGT reference sequences to assign V, D and J gene segments. Each retained sequence needed at least a six-nucleotide match to both a V gene segment and a J gene segment. A rearrangement was called productive if the CDR3 had no stop codons and remained in frame with V and J, and every other rearrangement was called non-productive. Following IMGT convention, CDR3 was defined as the stretch from the second conserved V-encoded cysteine to the conserved J-encoded phenylalanine. The earlier analysis of fewer than 700 of the donors excluded sequences that lacked an unambiguous match to a single V gene segment. An earlier analysis of approximately 590 of the donors called V segments functional above 56.7% productive rearrangements and segregating when the between-donor standard deviation exceeded 5%. A statistical classification framework was developed to diagnose cytomegalovirus status using the catalog of TCR beta chain sequences. In a later analysis, V and J genes were assigned by comparing TCR nucleotide sequences against IMGT/GENE-DB human TR gene sequences. A later analysis assigned CDR3 sequences and most-parsimonious VDJ recombination scenarios with the TCRdist pipeline. A later analysis defined each TCR beta chain by its CDR3 amino acid sequence plus V-gene family, and excluded reads lacking a unique V-gene family. As a way to deal with suspected cross-contamination and a sequencing artifact, a later analysis dropped nearly 600 nucleotide sequences that were highly shared and had low generation probability. In a later analysis, a clonal expansion index for each public chain was calculated from normalized within-repertoire ranks of inferred template counts. Generation probabilities in a later analysis came from a VDJ recombination model fitted to out-of-frame rearrangements, and those results were checked against IGoR. In a later analysis, TCR-TCR, TCR-HLA and TCR-CMV co-occurrence was scored with hypergeometric tests, and a repertoire-size bias correction was applied to TCR pairs. False discovery rates were estimated in a later analysis by permuting HLA or CMV assignments 20 times. In a later analysis, co-occurring TCRs were grouped with DBSCAN, and TCRdist sequence similarity was added when clustering was performed within HLA-allele-positive subsets. Repertoires with fewer than 30,000 or more than 120,000 public chains were left out of co-occurrence clustering, as were a handful of repertoires with anomalous nucleotide sharing. What TCRdb holds here is the immuneACCESS table cut down to in-frame rearrangements. Part of the clones is not present; checked against another copy, under half of the missing clones reflect an unresolved V gene, and the others are unexplained. V and J calls and clone size are copied from that table; D and trimming were computed from the DNA. Counted in this sample were more than 85,000 clones; about 83% of them appeared once. Of the sample, 5% to 6.5% is held by the ten largest clones.

In regard to this clone: Its binding antigen is unknown. It has no much larger one-base neighbor in the sample; base qualities were not kept.

In total, just over 650 healthy bone marrow donors made up the cohort. At the time of sampling, all cohort members were nominally healthy, though unrecorded immune exposures were likely present. The donor was CMV seronegative and belonged to the group of several hundred seronegative cohort members. A peripheral blood sample was collected from each donor, and TCR beta sequencing was performed on peripheral blood mononuclear cells. The Qiagen DNeasy Blood Extraction Kit was used to extract genomic DNA from the blood cell samples. Sequenced: PBMCs. The clonotype comes from a man between 18 and 29 years old in good health and CMV-seronegative.

The bases read TGTGCCAGCTCCCCTCAGGGGGCCAGAAACACTGAAGCTTTCTTT. This gives the protein CASSPQGARNTEAFF. Rearrangement joined TRBV18 to TRBJ1-1; TRBD1 agrees with 8 junctional bases. V is trimmed back by 6 bases and J by 2 bases, and the junction contains 8 bases that no gene match accounts for. In the germline V gene, CDR1 corresponds to KGHSH and CDR2 to LQKENI. The CDR3 spans 15 residues, from the cysteine through the phenylalanine. Kept here is only the CDR3 DNA, which spans 45 bases and is read in frame from base 1.